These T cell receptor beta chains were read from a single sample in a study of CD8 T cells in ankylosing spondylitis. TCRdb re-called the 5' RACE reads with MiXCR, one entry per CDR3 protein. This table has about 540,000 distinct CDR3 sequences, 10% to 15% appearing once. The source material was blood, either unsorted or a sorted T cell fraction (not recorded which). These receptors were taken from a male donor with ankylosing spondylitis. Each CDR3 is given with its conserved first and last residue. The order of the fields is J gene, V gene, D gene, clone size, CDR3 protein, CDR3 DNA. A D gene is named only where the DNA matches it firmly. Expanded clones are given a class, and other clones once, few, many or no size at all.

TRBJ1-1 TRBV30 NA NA CAWSREGMATEAFF TGTGCCTGGTCCAGGGAGGGGATGGCCACTGAAGCTTTCTTT
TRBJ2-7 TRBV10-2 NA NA CASSSGTMSYEQYF TGCGCCAGCAGTTCCGGGACGATGTCCTACGAGCAGTACTTC
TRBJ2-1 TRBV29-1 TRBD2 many CSVAGTSGSRSMNEQFF TGCAGCGTTGCCGGGACTAGCGGGAGCCGTTCTATGAATGAGCAGTTCTTC
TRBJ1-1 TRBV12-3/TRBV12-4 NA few CASSTTPRDTEAFF TGTGCCAGCAGTACTACACCCCGTGACACTGAAGCTTTCTTT
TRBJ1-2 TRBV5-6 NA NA CASSLLEQGADYGYTF TGTGCCAGCAGCTTGTTGGAACAGGGAGCGGACTATGGCTACACCTTC
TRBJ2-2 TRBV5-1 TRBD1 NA CASSAGTGGAPGELFF TGCGCCAGCAGCGCCGGGACAGGGGGCGCCCCCGGGGAGCTGTTTTTT
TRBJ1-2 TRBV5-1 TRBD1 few CASSLPGQGSEGYTF TGCGCCAGCAGCTTGCCGGGACAGGGATCCGAAGGCTACACCTTC
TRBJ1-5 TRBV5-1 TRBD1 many CASSYDRQGCNQPQHF TGCGCCAGCAGCTACGATCGACAGGGATGCAATCAGCCCCAGCATTTT
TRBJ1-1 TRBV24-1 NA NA CATSSGAGEAFF TGTGCCACCTCTTCCGGAGCGGGTGAAGCTTTCTTT
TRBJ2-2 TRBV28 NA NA CASSFLGSTGELFF TGTGCCAGCAGCTTTCTAGGGAGTACCGGGGAGCTGTTTTTT
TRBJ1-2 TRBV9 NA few CASSVGRDRAYGYTF TGTGCCAGCAGCGTAGGTCGGGATCGGGCTTATGGCTACACCTTC
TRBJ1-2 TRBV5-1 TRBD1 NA CASRTGTGATYGYTF TGCGCCAGCAGGACCGGGACAGGGGCTACCTATGGCTACACCTTC
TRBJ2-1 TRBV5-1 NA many CASSLEVNEQFF TGCGCCAGCAGCTTGGAGGTCAATGAGCAGTTCTTC
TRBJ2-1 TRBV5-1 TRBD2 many CASSYTSGRGEQFF TGCGCCAGCAGCTACACTAGCGGGAGGGGTGAGCAGTTCTTC
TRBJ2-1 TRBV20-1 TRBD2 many CSALSLGGNEQFF TGCAGTGCCCTTTCGCTGGGGGGGAATGAGCAGTTCTTC
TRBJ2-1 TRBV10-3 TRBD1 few CAISGQELGQVEQFF TGTGCCATCAGTGGACAGGAGTTGGGACAGGTTGAGCAGTTCTTC
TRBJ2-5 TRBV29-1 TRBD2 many CSVAGPQETQYF TGCAGCGTAGCGGGACCCCAAGAGACCCAGTACTTC
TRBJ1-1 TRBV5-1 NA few CASSLVTGTNTEAFF TGCGCCAGCAGCTTGGTTACCGGGACGAACACTGAAGCTTTCTTT
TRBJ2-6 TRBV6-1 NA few CASSAQTRSGANVLTF TGTGCCAGCAGTGCCCAGACCCGCTCTGGGGCCAACGTCCTGACTTTC
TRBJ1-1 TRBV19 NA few CASQDSLRGNTEAFF TGTGCCAGCCAGGACAGTCTCAGGGGTAACACTGAAGCTTTCTTT
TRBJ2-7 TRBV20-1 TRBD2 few CSAMRAGGEDQYF TGCAGTGCGATGCGGGCGGGAGGAGAGGACCAGTACTTC
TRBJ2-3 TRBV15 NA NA CATRARVGDTQYF TGTGCCACCAGGGCCAGGGTTGGAGATACGCAGTATTTT
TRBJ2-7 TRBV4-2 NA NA CASSQEDMLTYEQYF TGTGCCAGCAGCCAGGAAGACATGCTCACCTACGAGCAGTACTTC
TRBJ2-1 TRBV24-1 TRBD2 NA CATTLSGASYNEQFF TGTGCCACCACTCTTAGCGGGGCCTCCTACAATGAGCAGTTCTTC
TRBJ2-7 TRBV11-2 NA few CASSWGSSSGQYF TGTGCCAGCAGCTGGGGGTCGAGTTCAGGGCAGTACTTC
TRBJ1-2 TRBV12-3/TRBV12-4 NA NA CASSLDQFYGYTF TGTGCCAGCAGTTTAGATCAGTTCTATGGCTACACCTTC
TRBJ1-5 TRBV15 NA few CATRRYDGQYSNQPQHF TGTGCCACCCGGCGGTATGATGGACAGTATAGCAATCAGCCCCAGCATTTT
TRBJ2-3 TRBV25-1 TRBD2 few CASTPGLAISTDTQYF TGTGCCAGCACCCCGGGACTAGCGATTAGCACAGATACGCAGTATTTT
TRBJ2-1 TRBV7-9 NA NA CASNLGTKGGSDEQFF TGTGCCAGCAACCTCGGGACGAAAGGCGGATCAGATGAGCAGTTCTTC
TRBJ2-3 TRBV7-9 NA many CASSPREDLAQYF TGTGCCAGCAGCCCCAGAGAGGACCTAGCGCAGTATTTT
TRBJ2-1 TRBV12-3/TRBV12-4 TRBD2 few CASSFTRERGQFF TGTGCCAGCAGTTTTACGCGGGAGCGGGGGCAGTTCTTC
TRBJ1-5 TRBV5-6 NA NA CASKKQGNQPQHF TGTGCCAGCAAAAAACAGGGCAATCAGCCCCAGCATTTT
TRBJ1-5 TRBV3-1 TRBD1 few CASSQRQGGSNQPQHF TGTGCCAGCAGCCAAAGACAGGGGGGTAGCAATCAGCCCCAGCATTTT
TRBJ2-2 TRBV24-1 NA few CATSALTGNTGELFF TGTGCCACCAGTGCCCTGACAGGGAACACCGGGGAGCTGTTTTTT
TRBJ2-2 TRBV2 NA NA CASTEGLGSGELFF TGTGCCAGCACCGAAGGGTTGGGGAGCGGGGAGCTGTTTTTT
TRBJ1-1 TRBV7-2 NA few CASSLGPGREAFF TGTGCCAGCAGCTTAGGCCCTGGCAGGGAGGCTTTCTTT
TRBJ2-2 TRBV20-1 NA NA CSAIDARRTGELFF TGCAGTGCTATAGATGCCCGGAGGACCGGGGAGCTGTTTTTT
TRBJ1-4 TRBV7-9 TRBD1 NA CASSWDSKAEKLFF TGTGCCAGCAGCTGGGACAGTAAGGCGGAAAAACTGTTTTTT
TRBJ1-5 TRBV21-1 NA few CASSKCKGINQPQHF TGTGCCAGCAGCAAATGTAAAGGGATCAATCAGCCCCAGCATTTT
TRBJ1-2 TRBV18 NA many CASSPERVIYGYTF TGTGCCAGCTCACCAGAAAGGGTTATCTATGGCTACACCTTC
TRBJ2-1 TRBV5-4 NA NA CASSRSDRKYNEQFF TGTGCCAGCAGCCGATCGGACAGAAAATACAATGAGCAGTTCTTC
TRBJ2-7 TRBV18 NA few CASSPEQTYEQYF TGTGCCAGCTCACCGGAACAGACCTACGAGCAGTACTTC
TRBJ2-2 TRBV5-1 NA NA CASSFPRGGNTGELFF TGCGCCAGCAGCTTCCCTCGGGGTGGGAACACCGGGGAGCTGTTTTTT
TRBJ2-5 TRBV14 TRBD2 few CASNQLAEETQYF TGTGCCAGCAACCAACTAGCGGAAGAGACCCAGTACTTC
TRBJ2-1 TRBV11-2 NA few CASSVDRANEQFF TGTGCCAGCAGCGTAGACAGAGCCAATGAGCAGTTCTTC
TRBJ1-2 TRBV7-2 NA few CASSLSREGYGYTF TGTGCCAGCAGCTTAAGCAGGGAGGGGTATGGCTACACCTTC
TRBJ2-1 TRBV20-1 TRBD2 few CSAFAGGSQGEQFF TGCAGTGCTTTTGCGGGAGGGTCTCAGGGTGAGCAGTTCTTC
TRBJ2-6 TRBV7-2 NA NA CASSPRSPTGANVLTF TGTGCCAGCAGCCCTCGATCCCCCACTGGGGCCAACGTCCTGACTTTC
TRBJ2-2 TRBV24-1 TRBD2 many CATSDTSGSGDTGELFF TGTGCCACCAGTGATACTAGCGGGAGCGGAGATACCGGGGAGCTGTTTTTT